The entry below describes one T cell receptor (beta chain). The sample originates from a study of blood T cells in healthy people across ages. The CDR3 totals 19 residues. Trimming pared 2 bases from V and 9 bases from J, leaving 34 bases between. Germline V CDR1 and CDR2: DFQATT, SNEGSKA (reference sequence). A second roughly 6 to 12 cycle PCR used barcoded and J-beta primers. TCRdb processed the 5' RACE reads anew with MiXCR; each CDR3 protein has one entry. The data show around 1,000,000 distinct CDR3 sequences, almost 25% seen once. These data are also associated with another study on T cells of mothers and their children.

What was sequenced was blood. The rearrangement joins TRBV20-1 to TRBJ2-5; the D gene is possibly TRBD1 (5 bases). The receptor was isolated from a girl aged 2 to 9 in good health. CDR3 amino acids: CSARLDFGAEVEDQGAQYF. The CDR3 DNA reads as TGCAGTGCTAGACTAGACTTTGGTGCGGAAGTCGAAGACCAAGGGGCCCAGTACTTC.